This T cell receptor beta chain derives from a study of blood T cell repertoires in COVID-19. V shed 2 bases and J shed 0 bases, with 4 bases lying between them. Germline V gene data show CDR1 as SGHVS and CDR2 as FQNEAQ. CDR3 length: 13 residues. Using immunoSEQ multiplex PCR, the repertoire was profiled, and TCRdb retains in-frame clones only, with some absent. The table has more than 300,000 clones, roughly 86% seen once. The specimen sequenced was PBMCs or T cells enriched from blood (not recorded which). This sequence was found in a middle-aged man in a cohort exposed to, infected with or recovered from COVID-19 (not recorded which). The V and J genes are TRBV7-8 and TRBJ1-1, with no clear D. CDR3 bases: TGTGCCAGCAGCTTACGTTTGAACACTGAAGCTTTCTTT. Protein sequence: CASSLRLNTEAFF.